Listed below are T cell receptor beta chains from one sample, sequenced in a study of cytomegalovirus exposure and HLA in healthy donors. The repertoire was sequenced with immunoSEQ multiplex PCR; TCRdb's copy has only in-frame clones and lacks some. The sample lists 200,000 or so clones, around 80% occurring once. The source material was PBMCs. The receptors come from a woman in her late teens or twenties in good health and CMV-seropositive. CDR3s include the opening cysteine and the closing phenylalanine or tryptophan. A D gene is named only where the DNA matches it firmly. Where a row states a size, it is once, few, many or the class of an expanded clone; other rows omit it.

v_call	d_call	clone_size	j_call	cdr3_aa	cdr3_nt
TRBV7-2	NA	NA	TRBJ1-2	CASSLLIGYTF	TGTGCCAGCAGCCTACTGATCGGCTACACCTTC
TRBV7-2	TRBD1	few	TRBJ2-3	CASSLLKGQGKNTQYF	TGTGCCAGCAGCTTATTGAAGGGACAGGGGAAAAATACGCAGTATTTT
TRBV7-2	TRBD1	NA	TRBJ1-2	CASSQQGGYGYTF	TGTGCCAGCAGCCAACAGGGGGGCTATGGCTACACCTTC
TRBV5-1	NA	NA	TRBJ2-3	CASSLAISDTQYF	TGCGCCAGCAGCTTGGCAATTAGCGATACGCAGTATTTT
TRBV5-1	TRBD2	few	TRBJ2-3	CASSLLAGGTDTQYF	TGCGCCAGCAGCTTACTAGCGGGGGGCACAGATACGCAGTATTTT
TRBV28	NA	NA	TRBJ2-4	CASSPPGARKNIQYF	TGTGCCAGCAGTCCCCCAGGGGCGAGGAAAAACATTCAGTACTTC
TRBV6-1	NA	NA	TRBJ2-5	CASSWTIQETQYF	TGTGCCAGCAGTTGGACTATACAAGAGACCCAGTACTTC
TRBV9	TRBD1	few	TRBJ2-3	CASSVRDRAPDTQYF	TGTGCCAGCAGCGTAAGGGACAGGGCACCAGATACGCAGTATTTT
TRBV7-9	TRBD2	NA	TRBJ2-1	CASSSTGGWGNNEQFF	TGTGCCAGCAGTTCGACGGGAGGGTGGGGGAACAATGAGCAGTTCTTC
TRBV5-1	TRBD1	NA	TRBJ1-4	CASSLAAFDRGGESTNEKLFF	TGCGCCAGCAGCTTGGCTGCGTTTGACAGGGGCGGGGAATCGACTAATGAAAAACTGTTTTTT
TRBV28	NA	few	TRBJ2-2	CASSLRGSANTGELFF	TGTGCCAGCAGTTTAAGGGGCAGCGCGAACACCGGGGAGCTGTTTTTT
TRBV7-9	NA	NA	TRBJ2-5	CASSGLEGPTQETQYF	TGTGCCAGCAGCGGGCTGGAGGGGCCGACCCAAGAGACCCAGTACTTC
TRBV7-9	NA	NA	TRBJ1-4	CASSFGFGQGNEKLFF	TGTGCCAGCAGCTTCGGGTTTGGGCAGGGGAATGAAAAACTGTTTTTT
TRBV4-2	NA	NA	TRBJ1-4	CASSQVEHRDGEKLFF	TGTGCCAGCAGCCAAGTGGAGCACAGGGACGGAGAAAAACTGTTTTTT
TRBV30	TRBD1	NA	TRBJ1-1	CAWRPGQGVTEAFF	TGTGCCTGGAGGCCGGGACAGGGTGTCACTGAAGCTTTCTTT
TRBV11-3	TRBD2	NA	TRBJ2-3	CASSSYLGGALRDTQYF	TGTGCCAGCAGCTCCTACCTCGGGGGGGCCCTGAGGGATACGCAGTATTTT
TRBV5-1	NA	NA	TRBJ2-1	CASTRDNRNEQFF	TGCGCCAGCACCCGGGACAATCGCAATGAGCAGTTCTTC
TRBV7-6	TRBD1	NA	TRBJ2-2	CASSLRQGGRTGELFF	TGTGCCAGCAGCCTTCGACAGGGGGGAAGGACCGGGGAGCTGTTTTTT
TRBV5-1	NA	once	TRBJ1-3	CASSDMIGSTIYF	TGCGCCAGCAGCGATATGATCGGGAGCACCATATATTTT
TRBV7-6	NA	once	TRBJ2-2	CASSHRVSGELFF	TGTGCCAGCAGCCACAGGGTCTCTGGGGAGCTGTTTTTT
TRBV5-1	NA	NA	TRBJ2-5	CASSFGGPETQYF	TGCGCCAGCAGCTTCGGGGGGCCAGAGACCCAGTACTTC
TRBV27	TRBD2	NA	TRBJ2-3	CASSPGLGEYF	TGTGCCAGCAGTCCCGGACTAGGGGAGTATTTT
TRBV11-1	NA	NA	TRBJ2-5	CASSLVRVEGETQYF	TGTGCCAGCAGCTTAGTCAGGGTGGAGGGAGAGACCCAGTACTTC
TRBV19	TRBD1	once	TRBJ1-1	CASSAHRGRLTEAFF	TGTGCCAGTAGTGCCCACAGGGGGCGTTTGACTGAAGCTTTCTTT
TRBV19	NA	few	TRBJ1-1	CASSNNPTDVWDMNTEAFF	TGTGCCAGTAGTAACAATCCGACAGATGTTTGGGACATGAACACTGAAGCTTTCTTT
TRBV4-3	NA	few	TRBJ2-5	CASSPGTGYSTQYF	TGCGCCAGCAGCCCTGGAACAGGTTATTCGACCCAGTACTTC
TRBV28	NA	NA	TRBJ1-1	CASSVSERERRAFF	TGTGCCAGCAGTGTCTCCGAGAGGGAGCGGCGCGCTTTCTTT
TRBV4-1	NA	few	TRBJ1-1	CASSQGKVDRNTEAFF	TGCGCCAGCAGCCAAGGTAAAGTCGACAGGAACACTGAAGCTTTCTTT
TRBV7-9	TRBD2	NA	TRBJ2-7	CASSLGRLAGAYEQYF	TGTGCCAGCAGCTTAGGAAGACTAGCGGGGGCGTACGAGCAGTACTTC
TRBV19	NA	NA	TRBJ1-2	CASSIKQATSFYGYTF	TGTGCCAGTAGTATTAAGCAGGCGACATCTTTCTATGGCTACACCTTC
TRBV2	TRBD1	NA	TRBJ2-7	CASSRDSSSYEQYF	TGTGCCAGCAGTAGGGACAGCAGCTCCTACGAGCAGTACTTC
TRBV9	NA	NA	TRBJ1-1	CASSQGSQWNTEAFF	TGTGCCAGCAGTCAGGGGTCCCAGTGGAACACTGAAGCTTTCTTT
TRBV18	NA	NA	TRBJ1-2	CASSPRDSDYGYTF	TGTGCCAGCTCACCACGAGACAGTGACTATGGCTACACCTTC
TRBV9	TRBD1	NA	TRBJ1-1	CASSGGQANTEAFF	TGTGCCAGCAGCGGGGGACAGGCGAACACTGAAGCTTTCTTT
TRBV19	TRBD1	NA	TRBJ1-5	CASRTGGDQPQHF	TGTGCCAGCCGGACAGGAGGAGATCAGCCCCAGCATTTT
TRBV9	NA	NA	TRBJ2-5	CASSVAVGWGHGTETQYF	TGTGCCAGCAGCGTAGCAGTCGGATGGGGCCACGGAACAGAGACCCAGTACTTC
TRBV9	TRBD1	few	TRBJ1-2	CASSVNPGDRQGTRGYTF	TGTGCCAGCAGCGTCAACCCCGGAGACCGACAGGGTACTAGAGGCTACACCTTC